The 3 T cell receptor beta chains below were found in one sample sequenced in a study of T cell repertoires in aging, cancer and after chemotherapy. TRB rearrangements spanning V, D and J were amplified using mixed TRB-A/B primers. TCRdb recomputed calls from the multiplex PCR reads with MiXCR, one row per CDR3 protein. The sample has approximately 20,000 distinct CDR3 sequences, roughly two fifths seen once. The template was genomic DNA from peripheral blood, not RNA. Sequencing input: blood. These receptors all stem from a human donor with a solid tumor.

DNA of the CDR3: TGTGCCAGCGGGACAGATTCCTACGAGCAGTACTTC. This translates into CASGTDSYEQYF. The genes are TRBV27 and TRBJ2-7; 7 bases line up with TRBD1. V lost 8 bases, J lost 1 base, and 2 bases stayed unmatched. This CDR3 region has 12 residues. Germline CDR1 MNHEY, CDR2 SMNVEV (reference sequence).

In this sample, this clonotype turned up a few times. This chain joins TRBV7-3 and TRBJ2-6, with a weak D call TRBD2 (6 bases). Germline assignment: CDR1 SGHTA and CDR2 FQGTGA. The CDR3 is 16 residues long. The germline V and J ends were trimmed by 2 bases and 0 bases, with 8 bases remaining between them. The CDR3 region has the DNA TGTGCCAGCAGCTTACAAGCGGGCTCTGGGGCCAACGTCCTGACTTTC. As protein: CASSLQAGSGANVLTF.

DNA of the CDR3: TGTGCCACCACCTCGGGACAGGGTCGAGTCACCCTCCACTTT. Translation gives CATTSGQGRVTLHF. V is TRBV28 and J is TRBJ1-6; the match to TRBD1 covers 9 bases. From germline, CDR1 is MDHEN and CDR2 SYDVKM. The trim removed 10 bases at V and 14 bases at J, leaving 15 bases unmatched. The CDR3 runs 14 residues.